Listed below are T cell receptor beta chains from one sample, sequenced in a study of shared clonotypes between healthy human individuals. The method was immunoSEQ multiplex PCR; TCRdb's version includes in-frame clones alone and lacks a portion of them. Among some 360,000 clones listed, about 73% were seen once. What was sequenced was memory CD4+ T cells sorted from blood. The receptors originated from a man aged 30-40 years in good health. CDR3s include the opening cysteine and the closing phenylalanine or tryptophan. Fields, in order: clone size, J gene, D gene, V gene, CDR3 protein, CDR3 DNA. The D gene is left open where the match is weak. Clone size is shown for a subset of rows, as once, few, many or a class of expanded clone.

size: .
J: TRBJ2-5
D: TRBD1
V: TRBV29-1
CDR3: CSVDGQGVLETQYF
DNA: TGCAGCGTTGATGGACAGGGGGTATTGGAGACCCAGTACTTC

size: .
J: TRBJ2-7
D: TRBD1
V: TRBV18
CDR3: CASSPLDRAHEQYF
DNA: TGTGCCAGCTCACCCCTTGACAGGGCCCACGAGCAGTACTTC

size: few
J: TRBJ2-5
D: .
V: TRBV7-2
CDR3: CASSLASGQETQYF
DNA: TGTGCCAGCAGCTTAGCTAGCGGTCAAGAGACCCAGTACTTC

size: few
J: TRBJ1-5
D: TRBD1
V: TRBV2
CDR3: CASSANRGRGQPQHF
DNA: TGTGCCAGCAGCGCGAACAGGGGGCGAGGTCAGCCCCAGCATTTT

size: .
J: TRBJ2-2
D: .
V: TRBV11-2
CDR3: CASSLAGGTNTGELFF
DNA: TGTGCCAGCAGCTTAGCTGGCGGGACGAACACCGGGGAGCTGTTTTTT

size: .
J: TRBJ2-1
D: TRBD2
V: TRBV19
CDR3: CASSRPGSSGGLSYNEQFF
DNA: TGTGCCAGTAGTAGGCCCGGCTCTAGCGGGGGACTCTCCTACAATGAGCAGTTCTTC

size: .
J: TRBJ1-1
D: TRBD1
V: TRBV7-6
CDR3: CASSSRQGVNTEAFF
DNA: TGTGCCAGCAGCTCCCGTCAGGGGGTGAACACTGAAGCTTTCTTT

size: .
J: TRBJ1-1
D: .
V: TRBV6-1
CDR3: CASIATGMNTEAFF
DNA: TGTGCCAGTATAGCGACAGGAATGAACACTGAAGCTTTCTTT

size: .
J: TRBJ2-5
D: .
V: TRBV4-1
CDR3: CASSPESWAYQETQYF
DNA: TGCGCCAGCAGCCCAGAATCCTGGGCCTACCAAGAGACCCAGTACTTC

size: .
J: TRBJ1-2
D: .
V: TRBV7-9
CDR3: CASSLELEGHGGYTF
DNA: TGTGCCAGCAGCTTGGAGTTGGAGGGCCACGGGGGCTACACCTTC

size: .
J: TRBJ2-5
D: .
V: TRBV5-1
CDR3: CASSLAERVSETQYF
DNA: TGCGCCAGCAGCTTGGCAGAGCGGGTGTCAGAGACCCAGTACTTC

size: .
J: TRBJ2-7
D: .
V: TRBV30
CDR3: CAWGQFYEQYF
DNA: TGTGCCTGGGGACAGTTCTACGAGCAGTACTTC

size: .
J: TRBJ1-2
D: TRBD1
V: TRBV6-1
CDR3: CASSGTDYGYTF
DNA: TGTGCCAGCAGCGGGACAGACTATGGCTACACCTTC

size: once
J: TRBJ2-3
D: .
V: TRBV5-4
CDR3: CASSLIEVGTQYF
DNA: TGTGCCAGCAGCTTGATCGAAGTGGGTACGCAGTATTTT

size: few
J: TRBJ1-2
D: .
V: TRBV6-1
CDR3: CASINLGGFYGYTF
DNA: TGTGCCAGCATCAACCTTGGGGGGTTCTATGGCTACACCTTC

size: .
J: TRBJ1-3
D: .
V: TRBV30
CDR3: CAWTDGNTIYF
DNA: TGTGCCTGGACCGATGGAAACACCATATATTTT

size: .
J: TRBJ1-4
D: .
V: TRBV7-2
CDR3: CASSLGARLFF
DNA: TGTGCCAGCAGCTTAGGGGCTAGACTGTTTTTT

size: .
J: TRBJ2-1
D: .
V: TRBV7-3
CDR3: CASSLEGTGGYNEQFF
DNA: TGTGCCAGCAGCTTAGAAGGAACCGGAGGGTACAATGAGCAGTTCTTC

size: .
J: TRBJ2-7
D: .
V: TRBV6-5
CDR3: CASSYGDEQYF
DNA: TGTGCCAGCAGTTATGGGGACGAGCAGTACTTC

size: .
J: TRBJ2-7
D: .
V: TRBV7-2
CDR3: CASSHPSRAQEQYF
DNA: TGTGCCAGCAGCCACCCTAGCCGGGCCCAGGAGCAGTACTTC

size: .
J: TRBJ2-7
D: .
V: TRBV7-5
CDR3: CVRSPPGGDPAYEQYF
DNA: TGTGTCAGAAGCCCTCCCGGGGGAGACCCAGCCTACGAGCAGTACTTC

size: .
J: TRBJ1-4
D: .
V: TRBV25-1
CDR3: CASSEWVGDREKLFF
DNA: TGTGCCAGCAGTGAATGGGTAGGGGACCGTGAAAAACTGTTTTTT

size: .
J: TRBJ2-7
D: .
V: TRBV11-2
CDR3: CASSSPDGYGYEQYF
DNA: TGTGCCAGCAGCTCACCGGACGGTTACGGCTACGAGCAGTACTTC

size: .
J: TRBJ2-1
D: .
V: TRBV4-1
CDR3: CASSQVTLSNEQFF
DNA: TGCGCCAGCAGCCAAGTAACCCTTTCCAATGAGCAGTTCTTC

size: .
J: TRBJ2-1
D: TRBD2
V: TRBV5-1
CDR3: CASSLQSSGVYNEQFF
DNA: TGCGCCAGCAGCTTGCAGTCTAGCGGGGTATACAATGAGCAGTTCTTC

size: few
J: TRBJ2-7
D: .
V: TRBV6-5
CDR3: CASSYWGAYEQYF
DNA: TGTGCCAGCAGTTATTGGGGGGCCTACGAGCAGTACTTC

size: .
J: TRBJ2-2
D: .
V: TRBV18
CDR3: CASSRYSGELFF
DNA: TGTGCCAGCTCGCGTTATTCCGGGGAGCTGTTTTTT

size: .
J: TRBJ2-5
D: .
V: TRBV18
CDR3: CASSPVAEQETQYF
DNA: TGTGCCAGCTCACCAGTAGCGGAACAAGAGACCCAGTACTTC

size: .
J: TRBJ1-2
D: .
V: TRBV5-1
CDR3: CASSPRAGTTGGYTF
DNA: TGCGCCAGCAGCCCCCGGGCGGGGACGACGGGGGGCTACACCTTC

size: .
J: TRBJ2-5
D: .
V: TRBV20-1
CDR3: CSAGGSVTQYF
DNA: TGCAGCGCCGGGGGCTCCGTAACCCAGTACTTC

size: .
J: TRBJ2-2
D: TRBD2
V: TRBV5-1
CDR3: CASSPSVLAGETGELFF
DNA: TGCGCCAGCAGCCCCTCCGTACTAGCGGGAGAAACCGGGGAGCTGTTTTTT